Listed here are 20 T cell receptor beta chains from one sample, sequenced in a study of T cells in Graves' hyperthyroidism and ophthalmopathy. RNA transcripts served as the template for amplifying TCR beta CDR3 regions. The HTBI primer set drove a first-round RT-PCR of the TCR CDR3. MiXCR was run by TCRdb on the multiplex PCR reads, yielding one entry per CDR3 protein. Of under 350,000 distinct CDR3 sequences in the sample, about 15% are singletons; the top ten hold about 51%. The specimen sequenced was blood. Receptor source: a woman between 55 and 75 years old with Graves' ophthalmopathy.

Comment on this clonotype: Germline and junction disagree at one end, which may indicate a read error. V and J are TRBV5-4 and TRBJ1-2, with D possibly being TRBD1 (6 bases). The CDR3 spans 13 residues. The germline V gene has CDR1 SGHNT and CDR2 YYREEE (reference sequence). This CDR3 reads CASSLTGPYGCTF. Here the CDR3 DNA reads TGTGCCAGCAGCCTTACAGGGCCCTATGGCTGCACCTTC.

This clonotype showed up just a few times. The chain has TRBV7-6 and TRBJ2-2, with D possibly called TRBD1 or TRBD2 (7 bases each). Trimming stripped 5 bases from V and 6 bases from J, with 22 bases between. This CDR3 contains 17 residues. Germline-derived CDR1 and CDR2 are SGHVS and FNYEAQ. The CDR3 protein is CASSRAQGGGTAGELFF. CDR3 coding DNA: TGTGCCAGCAGCCGGGCCCAGGGAGGGGGCACGGCCGGGGAGCTGTTTTTT.

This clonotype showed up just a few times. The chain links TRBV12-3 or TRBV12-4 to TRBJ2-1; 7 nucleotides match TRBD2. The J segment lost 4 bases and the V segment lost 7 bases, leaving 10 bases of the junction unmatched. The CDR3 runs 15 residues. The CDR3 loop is CASINGLEEYNEQFF. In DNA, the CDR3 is TGTGCCAGCATCAATGGACTAGAGGAATACAATGAGCAGTTCTTC.

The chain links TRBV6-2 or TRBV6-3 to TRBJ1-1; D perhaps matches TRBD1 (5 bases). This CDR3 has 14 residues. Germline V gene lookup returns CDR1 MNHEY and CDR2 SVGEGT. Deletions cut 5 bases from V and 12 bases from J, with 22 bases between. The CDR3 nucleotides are TGTGCCAGCAGTCAAGACCTTGGGGACTGGAGACCTTTCTTT. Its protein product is CASSQDLGDWRPFF.

CDR3 DNA: TGTGCCAGCAGAACCGGGACAGCGACTTATAGCAATCAGCCCCAGCATTTT. Protein: CASRTGTATYSNQPQHF. The chain combines TRBV6-1 with TRBJ1-5, with 7 bases lining up with TRBD1. The CDR3 runs to 17 residues. J lost 0 bases, V lost 6 bases, and 11 bases had no gene match. Per the germline V gene, CDR1 is MNHNS and CDR2 is SASEGT.

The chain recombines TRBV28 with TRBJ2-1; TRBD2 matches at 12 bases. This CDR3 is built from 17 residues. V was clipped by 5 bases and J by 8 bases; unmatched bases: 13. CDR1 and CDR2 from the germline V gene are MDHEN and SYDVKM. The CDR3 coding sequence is TGTGCCAGCAGTAAACTAGCGGGAGGCTTCGTGATGGATGAGCAGTTCTTC. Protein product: CASSKLAGGFVMDEQFF.

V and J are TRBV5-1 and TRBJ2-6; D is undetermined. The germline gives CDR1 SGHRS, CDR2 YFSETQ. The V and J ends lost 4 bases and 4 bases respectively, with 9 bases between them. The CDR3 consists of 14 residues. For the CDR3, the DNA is TGCGCCAGCAGCCCAACCTACGGGGCCAACGTCCTGACTTTC. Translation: CASSPTYGANVLTF.

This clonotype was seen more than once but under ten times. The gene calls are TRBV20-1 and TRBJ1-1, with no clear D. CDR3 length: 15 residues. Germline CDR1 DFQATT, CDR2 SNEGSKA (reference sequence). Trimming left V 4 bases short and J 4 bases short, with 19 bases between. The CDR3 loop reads CSAINPGWGVTEAFF. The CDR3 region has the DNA TGCAGTGCTATTAACCCGGGATGGGGAGTCACTGAAGCTTTCTTT.

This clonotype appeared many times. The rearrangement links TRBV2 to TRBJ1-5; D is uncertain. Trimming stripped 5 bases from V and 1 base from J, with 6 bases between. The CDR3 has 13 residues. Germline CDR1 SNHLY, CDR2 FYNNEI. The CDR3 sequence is CASSTASNQPQHF. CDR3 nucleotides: TGTGCCAGCAGTACAGCGAGCAATCAGCCCCAGCATTTT.

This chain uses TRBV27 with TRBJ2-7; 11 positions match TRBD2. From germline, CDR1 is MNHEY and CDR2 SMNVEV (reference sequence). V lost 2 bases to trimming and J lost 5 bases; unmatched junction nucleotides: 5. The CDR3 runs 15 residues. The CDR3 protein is CASSLVSGRADEQYF. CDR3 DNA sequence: TGTGCCAGCAGTTTAGTTAGCGGGAGGGCCGACGAGCAGTACTTC.

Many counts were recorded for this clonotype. CDR3 in amino acids: CASSFRGSGRDANTGELFF. The CDR3 DNA reads as TGTGCCAGCAGTTTCCGGGGTAGCGGGAGGGACGCGAACACCGGGGAGCTGTTTTTT. This chain uses TRBV12-3 or TRBV12-4 with TRBJ2-2; the match to TRBD2 covers 11 bases. This CDR3 is built from 19 residues. The junction had 9 bases not matched to a gene; V was cut back by 3 bases and J by 0 bases.

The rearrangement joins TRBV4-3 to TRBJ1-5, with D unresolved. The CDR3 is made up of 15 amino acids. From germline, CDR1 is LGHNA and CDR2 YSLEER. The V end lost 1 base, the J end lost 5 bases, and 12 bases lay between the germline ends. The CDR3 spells CASSQVAFGHQPQHF. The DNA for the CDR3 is TGCGCCAGCAGCCAAGTTGCCTTTGGGCATCAGCCCCAGCATTTT.

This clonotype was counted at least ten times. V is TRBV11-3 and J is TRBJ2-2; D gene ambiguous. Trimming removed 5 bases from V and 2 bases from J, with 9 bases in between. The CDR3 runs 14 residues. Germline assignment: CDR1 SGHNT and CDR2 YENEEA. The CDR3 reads CASSPLINTGELFF. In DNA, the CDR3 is TGTGCCAGCAGCCCTCTGATAAACACCGGGGAGCTGTTTTTT.

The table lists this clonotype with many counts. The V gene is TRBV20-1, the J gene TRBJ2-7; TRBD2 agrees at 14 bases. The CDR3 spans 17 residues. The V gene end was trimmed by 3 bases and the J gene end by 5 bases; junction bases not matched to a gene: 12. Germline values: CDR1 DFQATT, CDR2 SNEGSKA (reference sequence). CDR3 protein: CSARTGLAGVRGHEQYF. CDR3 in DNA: TGCAGTGCTAGGACGGGACTAGCGGGAGTTCGGGGCCACGAGCAGTACTTC.

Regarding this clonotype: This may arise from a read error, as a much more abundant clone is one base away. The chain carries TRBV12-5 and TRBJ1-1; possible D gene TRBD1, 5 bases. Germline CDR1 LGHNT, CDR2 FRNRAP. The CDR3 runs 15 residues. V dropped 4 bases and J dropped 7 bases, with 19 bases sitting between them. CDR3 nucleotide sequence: TGTGCTAGTGGTTCGTCCTCGGACACGGTTCATGAAGCTTTCTTT. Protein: CASGSSSDTVHEAFF.

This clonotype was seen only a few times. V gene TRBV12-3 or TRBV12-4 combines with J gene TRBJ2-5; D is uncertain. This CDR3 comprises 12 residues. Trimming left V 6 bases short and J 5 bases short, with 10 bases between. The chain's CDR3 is CASSFSRETQYF. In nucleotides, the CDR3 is TGTGCCAGCAGCTTTTCGAGGGAGACCCAGTACTTC.

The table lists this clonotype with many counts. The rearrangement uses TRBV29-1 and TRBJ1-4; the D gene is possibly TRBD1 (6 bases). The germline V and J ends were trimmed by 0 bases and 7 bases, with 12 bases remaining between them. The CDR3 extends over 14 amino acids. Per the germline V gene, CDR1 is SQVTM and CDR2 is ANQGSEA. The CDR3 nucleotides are TGCAGCGTTGAAGATCGAGGGGGGGGTGAAAAACTGTTTTTT. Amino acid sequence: CSVEDRGGGEKLFF.

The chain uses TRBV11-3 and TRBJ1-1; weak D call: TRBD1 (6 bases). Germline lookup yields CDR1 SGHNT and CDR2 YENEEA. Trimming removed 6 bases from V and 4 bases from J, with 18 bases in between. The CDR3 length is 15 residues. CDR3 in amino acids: CASRPVGAWGTEAFF. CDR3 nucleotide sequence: TGTGCCAGCAGACCTGTGGGGGCGTGGGGCACTGAAGCTTTCTTT.

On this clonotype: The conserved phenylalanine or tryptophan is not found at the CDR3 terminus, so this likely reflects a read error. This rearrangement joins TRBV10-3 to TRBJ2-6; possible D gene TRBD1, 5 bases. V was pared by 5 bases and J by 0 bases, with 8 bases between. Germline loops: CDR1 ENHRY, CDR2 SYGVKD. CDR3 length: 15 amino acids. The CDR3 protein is CAISKDNSGANVLTL. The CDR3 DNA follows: TGTGCCATCAGTAAGGACAACTCTGGGGCCAACGTCCTGACTCTC.

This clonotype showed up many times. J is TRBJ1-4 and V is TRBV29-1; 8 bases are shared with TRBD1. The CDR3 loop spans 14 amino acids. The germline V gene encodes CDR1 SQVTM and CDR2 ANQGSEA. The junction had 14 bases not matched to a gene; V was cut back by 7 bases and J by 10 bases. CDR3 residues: CSAILGQGPAKLFF. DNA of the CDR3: TGCAGCGCTATACTTGGACAGGGACCGGCAAAACTGTTTTTT.